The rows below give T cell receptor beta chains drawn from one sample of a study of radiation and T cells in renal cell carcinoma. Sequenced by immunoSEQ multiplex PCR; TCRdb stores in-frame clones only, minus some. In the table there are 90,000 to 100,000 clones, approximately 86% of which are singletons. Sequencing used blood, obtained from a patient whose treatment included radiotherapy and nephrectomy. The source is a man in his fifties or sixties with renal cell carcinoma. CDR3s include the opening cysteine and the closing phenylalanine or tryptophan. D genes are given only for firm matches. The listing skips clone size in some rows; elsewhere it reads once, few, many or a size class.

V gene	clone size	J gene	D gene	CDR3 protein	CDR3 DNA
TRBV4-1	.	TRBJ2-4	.	CASSQPTSRSKNIQYF	TGCGCCAGCAGCCAACCGACTAGTAGATCCAAAAACATTCAGTACTTC
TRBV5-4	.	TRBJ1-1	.	CASSSRRGVSTEAFF	TGTGCCAGCAGCAGTCGAAGGGGGGTGAGCACTGAAGCTTTCTTT
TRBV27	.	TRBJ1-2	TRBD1	CASSSRTGVGYTF	TGTGCCAGCAGTTCCCGGACAGGAGTAGGCTACACCTTC
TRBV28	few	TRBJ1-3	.	CASSLQAIRTKPGNTIYF	TGTGCCAGCAGTTTGCAGGCCATTCGAACAAAACCCGGAAACACCATATATTTT
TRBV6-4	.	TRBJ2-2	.	CASRPGRGHGELFF	TGTGCCAGCAGACCTGGGAGGGGACACGGGGAGCTGTTTTTT
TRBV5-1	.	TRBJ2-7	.	CASSLRPYEQYF	TGCGCCAGCAGCCTACGTCCATACGAGCAGTACTTC
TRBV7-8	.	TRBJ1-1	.	CASTRQGDTEAFF	TGTGCCAGCACCCGCCAAGGGGACACTGAAGCTTTCTTT
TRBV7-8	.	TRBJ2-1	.	CASSQGPSSYNEQFF	TGTGCCAGCAGCCAAGGGCCTAGCTCCTACAATGAGCAGTTCTTC
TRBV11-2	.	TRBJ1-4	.	CASSLTVGGEKLFF	TGTGCCAGCAGCTTAACCGTCGGGGGTGAAAAACTGTTTTTT
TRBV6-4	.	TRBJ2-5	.	CASSETEGSGAQYF	TGTGCCAGCAGTGAAACAGAGGGTTCTGGGGCCCAGTACTTC
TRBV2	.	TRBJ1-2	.	CASSDLYGYTF	TGTGCCAGCAGTGACCTGTATGGCTACACCTTC
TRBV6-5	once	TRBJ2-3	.	CASTRDSPPTDTQYF	TGTGCCAGCACTCGGGACTCACCCCCCACAGATACGCAGTATTTT
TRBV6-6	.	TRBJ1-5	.	CASSPFGQANQPQHF	TGTGCCAGCAGTCCCTTCGGACAAGCCAATCAGCCCCAGCATTTT
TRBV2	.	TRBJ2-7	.	CASRSQGRNVF	TGTGCCAGCAGATCCCAGGGTCGAAATGTCTTC
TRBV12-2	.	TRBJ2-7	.	CASRSRAGNSYYEQYF	TGTGCAAGTCGCTCCCGGGCCGGGAATTCGTACTACGAGCAGTACTTC
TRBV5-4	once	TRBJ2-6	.	CASSFPVAGANVLTF	TGTGCCAGCAGCTTCCCCGTCGCGGGGGCCAACGTCCTGACTTTC
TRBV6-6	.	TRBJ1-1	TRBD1	CASRVWTGVNTEAFF	TGTGCCAGCAGGGTTTGGACAGGGGTGAACACTGAAGCTTTCTTT
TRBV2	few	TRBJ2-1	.	CASIRAYNEQFF	TGTGCCAGCATCAGGGCCTACAATGAGCAGTTCTTC
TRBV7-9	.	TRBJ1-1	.	CASSLSLNTEAFF	TGTGCCAGCAGCTTATCTTTGAACACTGAAGCTTTCTTT